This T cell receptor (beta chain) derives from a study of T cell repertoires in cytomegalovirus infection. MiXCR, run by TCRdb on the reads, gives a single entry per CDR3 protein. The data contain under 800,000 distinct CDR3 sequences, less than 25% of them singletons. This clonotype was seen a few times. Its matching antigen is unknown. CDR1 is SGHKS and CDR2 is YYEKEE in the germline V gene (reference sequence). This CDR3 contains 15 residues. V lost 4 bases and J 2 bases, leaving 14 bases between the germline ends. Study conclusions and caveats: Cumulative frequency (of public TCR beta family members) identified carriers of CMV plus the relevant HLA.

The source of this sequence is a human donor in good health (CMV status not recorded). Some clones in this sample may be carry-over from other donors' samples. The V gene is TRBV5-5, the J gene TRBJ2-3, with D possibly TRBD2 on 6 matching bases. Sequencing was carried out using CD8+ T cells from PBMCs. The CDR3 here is CASSSGGVSTDTQYF. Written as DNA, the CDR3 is TGTGCCAGCAGCAGCGGAGGGGTCTCCACAGATACGCAGTATTTT.